Following are 28 T cell receptor beta chains from one sample sequenced in a study of identical twins. TCRdb recomputed calls from the 5' RACE reads with MiXCR, one row per CDR3 protein. The sample shows 250,000 to 300,000 distinct CDR3 sequences, roughly 8.6% of them seen only once. This sample was shared with a second study, whose subject was yellow fever vaccine responses in identical twins.

The sample consisted of CD8+ T cells sorted from blood. The receptors were gathered from a woman between 18 and 29 years old in good health.

This clonotype was picked up a small number of times. This sequence joins TRBV7-8 and TRBJ2-3, with 7 nucleotides matching TRBD1. This CDR3 is built from 15 residues. Germline trimming cut 5 bases from V and 1 base from J; bases unmatched to any gene: 6. Germline CDR1 SGHVS, CDR2 FQNEAQ. CDR3 amino acids: CASSAYRGGTDTQYF. The CDR3 nucleotides read TGTGCCAGCAGCGCCTACAGGGGTGGCACAGATACGCAGTATTTT.

The chain employs TRBV20-1 and TRBJ2-7; TRBD2 aligns across 7 bases. J gave up 4 bases and V 0 bases, and 15 bases lay outside the gene matches. The CDR3 length is 17 residues. Per germline, CDR1 DFQATT and CDR2 SNEGSKA (reference sequence). In DNA form, the CDR3 reads TGCAGTGCTAGAGATTTCGAAGGGGCGGGAGCGTCGTACGAGCAGTACTTC. Its translation: CSARDFEGAGASYEQYF.

The table lists this clonotype with a few counts. J is TRBJ2-1 and V is TRBV28; 11 nucleotides line up with TRBD2. The CDR3 contains 16 residues. Germline CDR1 and CDR2: MDHEN and SYDVKM. J gave up 6 bases and V 3 bases, and 7 bases lay outside the gene matches. The CDR3 loop reads CASSLSIGTSGNEQFF. CDR3 DNA sequence: TGTGCCAGCAGTTTGTCCATTGGGACTAGCGGCAATGAGCAGTTCTTC.

The rearrangement uses TRBV5-6 and TRBJ2-4; D is uncertain. Trimming removed 5 bases at V and 9 bases at J, with 18 bases between. Germline V CDR1 and CDR2: SGHDT, YYEEEE. CDR3 length equals 14 residues. CDR3 sequence reads: CASRSVGEVGIQYF. Written as DNA, the CDR3 is TGTGCCAGCAGATCTGTCGGAGAGGTCGGCATTCAGTACTTC. The full variable domain, in which reference TRBV5-6 and TRBJ2-4 provide the parts outside the CDR3, is DAGVTQSPTHLIKTRGQQVTLRCSPKSGHDTVSWYQQALGQGPQFIFQYYEEEERQRGNFPDRFSGHQFPNYSSELNVNALLLGDSALYLCASRSVGEVGIQYFGAGTRLSVL.

This clonotype was picked up a small number of times. The chain uses TRBV4-1 and TRBJ2-1, with 12 bases matching TRBD2. CDR3 length equals 18 residues. V shed 3 bases and J 7 bases; nucleotides not matched to a gene: 13. Germline values: CDR1 MGHRA, CDR2 YSYEKL. CDR3 in amino acids: CASSHATPSGREGNEQFF. The CDR3 bases are TGCGCCAGCAGCCACGCTACCCCTAGCGGGAGGGAGGGGAATGAGCAGTTCTTC.

DNA for the CDR3: TGTGCCAGCAGCGGACAAAGGGAGGACAGGACCACCTACGAGCAGTACTTC. Translating it yields CASSGQREDRTTYEQYF. The chain carries TRBV7-9 and TRBJ2-7, with a possible D match to TRBD1 (7 bases). Looked up from germline, CDR1 is SEHNR and CDR2 is FQNEAQ (reference sequence). This CDR3 region has 17 residues. Trimming removed 5 bases at V and 2 bases at J, with 22 bases between.

This clonotype was found a few times. This chain links TRBV29-1 with TRBJ1-4, with no clear D. Per the germline V gene, CDR1 is SQVTM and CDR2 is ANQGSEA. Deletions cut 4 bases from V and 4 bases from J, with 7 bases between. The CDR3 consists of 12 residues. CDR3 sequence (DNA): TGCAGCGTTGCATGGGGTAATGAAAAACTGTTTTTT. This translates into CSVAWGNEKLFF. Supplemented by reference TRBV29-1 and TRBJ1-4, the full variable domain reads SAVISQKPSRDICQRGTSLTIQCQVDSQVTMMFWYRQQPGQSLTLIATANQGSEATYESGFVIDKFPISRPNLTFSTLTVSNMSPEDSSIYLCSVAWGNEKLFFGSGTQLSVL.

The chain uses TRBV12-5 and TRBJ1-1, with D perhaps matching TRBD1 (6 bases). V was cut by 3 bases and J by 0 bases, with 17 bases left in between. The CDR3 contains 17 residues. In germline, CDR1 is LGHNT, CDR2 FRNRAP. The CDR3 coding sequence is TGTGCTAGTGGTTTTGTGGGGGATGGGGGCATGAACACTGAAGCTTTCTTT. It translates to CASGFVGDGGMNTEAFF. Combining the CDR3 with reference TRBV12-5 and TRBJ1-1 gives the whole variable domain DARVTQTPRHKVTEMGQEVTMRCQPILGHNTVFWYRQTMMQGLELLAYFRNRAPLDDSGMPKDRFSAEMPDATLATLKIQPSEPRDSAVYFCASGFVGDGGMNTEAFFGQGTRLTVV.

This clonotype was found a few times. The chain combines TRBV29-1 with TRBJ1-1, with 7 bases lining up with TRBD1. The CDR3 totals 13 residues. The J segment lost 4 bases and the V segment lost 5 bases, leaving 7 bases of the junction unmatched. CDR1 SQVTM and CDR2 ANQGSEA come from the germline V gene. CDR3: CSVRPGQSTEAFF. CDR3 nucleotide sequence: TGCAGCGTTCGGCCGGGACAGAGCACTGAAGCTTTCTTT.

The chain couples TRBV14 to TRBJ2-2, with D possibly TRBD1 on 5 matching bases. The CDR3 is made up of 15 amino acids. The V and J ends lost 4 bases and 1 base respectively, with 10 bases between them. Germline V CDR1 and CDR2: SGHDN, FVKESK. In nucleotides, the CDR3 is TGTGCCAGCAGCCGAGGACACCTGAACACCGGGGAGCTGTTTTTT. It is translated as CASSRGHLNTGELFF.

At least ten counts were recorded for this clonotype. The chain couples TRBV27 to TRBJ1-2, with D hard to call. Trimming shortened V by 3 bases and J by 10 bases, and 12 bases separated the two germline ends. CDR1 MNHEY and CDR2 SMNVEV come from the germline V gene (reference sequence). The CDR3 spans 12 residues. The CDR3 is CASSFSRGVYTF. CDR3 nucleotide sequence: TGTGCCAGCAGTTTTAGCCGCGGGGTCTACACCTTC.

The gene calls are TRBV10-3 and TRBJ1-4; the D is unclear. This CDR3 is built from 15 residues. Germline loops: CDR1 ENHRY, CDR2 SYGVKD. Trimming removed 3 bases at V and 8 bases at J, with 16 bases between. As DNA, the CDR3 is TGTGCCATCAGTGATTCCCGACCCGGCGGGGAAAAACTGTTTTTT. Translation: CAISDSRPGGEKLFF.

This clonotype appeared a single time. The chain recombines TRBV27 with TRBJ2-7; 7 positions agree with TRBD2. Germline trimming cut 1 base from V and 6 bases from J; bases unmatched to any gene: 0. The CDR3 contains 12 residues. Germline CDR1 and CDR2: MNHEY and SMNVEV (reference sequence). CDR3 in amino acids: CASSLWGGEQYF. In DNA, the CDR3 is TGTGCCAGCAGTTTATGGGGGGGCGAGCAGTACTTC.

The chain employs TRBV11-2 and TRBJ1-4; D unresolved. CDR3 length: 15 amino acids. Between the trimmed V and J ends, which lost 4 bases and 5 bases, there was a span of 14 bases. Germline CDR1 SGHAT, CDR2 FQNNGV. The CDR3 DNA follows: TGTGCCAGCAGCTCGTACCCCTCTAAGAATGAAAAACTGTTTTTT. This codes for CASSSYPSKNEKLFF.

The chain employs TRBV6-1 and TRBJ2-1; tentatively, D is TRBD2 (6 bases). The V end lost 6 bases, the J end lost 5 bases, and 11 bases lay between the germline ends. This CDR3 has 13 amino acids. The V gene's germline CDR1 is MNHNS and CDR2 SASEGT. The CDR3 DNA follows: TGTGCCAGCAGCGGACTACTAGACAATGAGCAGTTCTTC. Its protein is CASSGLLDNEQFF.

There are many counts of this clonotype. The chain is built from TRBV7-9 and TRBJ1-4; D is perhaps TRBD1 (6 bases). The germline gives CDR1 SEHNR, CDR2 FQNEAQ (reference sequence). This CDR3 contains 16 residues. The V and J ends lost 2 bases and 4 bases respectively, with 14 bases between them. The CDR3 loop is CASSLSLGQFNEKLFF. CDR3 nucleotides: TGTGCCAGCAGCTTAAGTCTTGGACAGTTTAATGAAAAACTGTTTTTT. Combining the CDR3 with reference TRBV7-9 and TRBJ1-4 gives the whole variable domain DTGVSQNPRHKITKRGQNVTFRCDPISEHNRLYWYRQTLGQGPEFLTYFQNEAQLEKSRLLSDRFSAERPKGSFSTLEIQRTEQGDSAMYLCASSLSLGQFNEKLFFGSGTQLSVL.

This clonotype occurred a few times. This chain joins TRBV29-1 and TRBJ2-6; tentatively, D is TRBD1 (5 bases). Germline CDR1 and CDR2: SQVTM and ANQGSEA. The CDR3 is made up of 12 amino acids. V gave up 4 bases and J gave up 6 bases, with 7 bases separating them. CDR3 amino acids: CSVVGEANVLTF. The CDR3 bases are TGCAGCGTTGTAGGGGAGGCCAACGTCCTGACTTTC.

This clonotype came up a few times. This sequence joins TRBV6-1 and TRBJ2-2, with D perhaps matching TRBD1 or TRBD2 (5 bases each). CDR1 is MNHNS, CDR2 SASEGT, per germline. The V end lost 2 bases, the J end lost 6 bases, and 16 bases lay between the germline ends. This CDR3 is 16 amino acids long. CDR3 residues: CASSELGTASAGELFF. DNA of the CDR3: TGTGCCAGCAGTGAATTGGGGACCGCGTCCGCCGGGGAGCTGTTTTTT.

This clonotype was counted at least ten times. The rearrangement uses TRBV5-1 and TRBJ2-5; 9 positions agree with TRBD1. The germline V gene has CDR1 SGHRS and CDR2 YFSETQ. The CDR3 length is 15 residues. Germline trimming cut 5 bases from V and 2 bases from J; bases unmatched to any gene: 7. The CDR3 protein is CASRTWDREQETQYF. In DNA form, the CDR3 reads TGCGCCAGCAGAACGTGGGACAGGGAACAAGAGACCCAGTACTTC.

There are many counts of this clonotype. The V call is TRBV2, the J call TRBJ2-1; 7 bases match TRBD2. Germline V CDR1 and CDR2: SNHLY, FYNNEI. The V and J ends lost 2 bases and 4 bases, in that order; junction bases with no gene match: 5. CDR3 length: 15 residues. The CDR3, as DNA: TGTGCCAGCAGTGAATGGGCGGGAGAGTACAATGAGCAGTTCTTC. The encoded protein is CASSEWAGEYNEQFF.

This chain uses TRBV19 with TRBJ2-1, with unresolved D. Germline CDR1 LNHDA, CDR2 SQIVND (reference sequence). Trimming removed 0 bases at V and 6 bases at J, with 9 bases between. The CDR3 is made up of 14 amino acids. CDR3 coding DNA: TGTGCCAGTAGTATAGATCTGGTCGGCAATGAGCAGTTCTTC. Translation gives CASSIDLVGNEQFF.

The chain couples TRBV30 to TRBJ1-1; D is perhaps TRBD1 (6 bases). The CDR3 extends over 14 amino acids. V was clipped by 3 bases and J by 2 bases, with 13 bases between them. Germline V gene sequence: CDR1 GTSNPN, CDR2 SVGIG (reference sequence). The CDR3 is CAWSPTGSNTEAFF. In DNA, the CDR3 is TGTGCCTGGAGCCCGACAGGCTCAAACACTGAAGCTTTCTTT. Full variable domain (missing parts from reference TRBV30 and TRBJ1-1): SQTIHQWPATLVQPVGSPLSLECTVEGTSNPNLYWYRQAAGRGLQLLFYSVGIGQISSEVPQNLSASRPQDRQFILSSKKLLLSDSGFYLCAWSPTGSNTEAFFGQGTRLTVV.

This clonotype was seen only a few times. The rearrangement uses TRBV7-9 and TRBJ2-7, with 8 bases that match TRBD2. The CDR3 covers 17 residues. Germline CDR1 is SEHNR and CDR2 is FQNEAQ (reference sequence). The V and J ends lost 8 bases and 2 bases, in that order; junction bases with no gene match: 17. The CDR3 nucleotides are TGTGCCAGCCTCGGGCAGAGAGGAGCGGGAGAGCCCTACGAGCAGTACTTC. Translated: CASLGQRGAGEPYEQYF. Full variable domain (rest looked up from reference TRBV7-9 and TRBJ2-7): DTGVSQNPRHKITKRGQNVTFRCDPISEHNRLYWYRQTLGQGPEFLTYFQNEAQLEKSRLLSDRFSAERPKGSFSTLEIQRTEQGDSAMYLCASLGQRGAGEPYEQYFGPGTRLTVT.

The V and J genes are TRBV6-2 or TRBV6-3 and TRBJ2-1; D is uncertain. CDR1 and CDR2 (germline): MNHEY, SVGEGT. The CDR3 has 13 residues. V lost 7 bases to trimming and J lost 5 bases, with 12 bases between them. CDR3: CASMLTGNNEQFF. The CDR3 DNA follows: TGTGCCAGCATGCTAACTGGGAACAATGAGCAGTTCTTC.

The sample holds many counts of this clonotype. The chain has TRBV29-1 and TRBJ2-1; 10 bases line up with TRBD2. The germline CDR1 and CDR2 sequences are SQVTM and ANQGSEA. CDR3 size: 15 residues. J gave up 1 base and V 7 bases, and 7 bases lay outside the gene matches. CDR3 coding DNA: TGCAGCGCCACCCCTAGCGGGAGTTCCTACAATGAGCAGTTCTTC. Amino acid sequence: CSATPSGSSYNEQFF.

This clonotype appeared a few times. The chain has TRBV4-3 and TRBJ2-5, with 11 bases identical to TRBD2. The CDR3 runs to 17 residues. Germline CDR1 and CDR2: LGHNA and YSLEER. V trimming: 0 bases; J trimming: 5 bases; junction bases outside the gene matches: 8. The CDR3 sequence is CASSQELAGGPGETQYF. DNA of the CDR3: TGCGCCAGCAGCCAAGAATTAGCGGGAGGGCCGGGGGAGACCCAGTACTTC.

This clonotype was seen only a few times. V and J are TRBV12-5 and TRBJ2-5, with 7 bases aligning to TRBD1. CDR3 size: 14 residues. CDR1 and CDR2 (germline): LGHNT, FRNRAP. The ends lost 7 bases at V and 1 base at J; junction bases unmatched: 6. CDR3 coding DNA: TGTGCTAGTGCCCGGGACAGCTCCCAAGAGACCCAGTACTTC. This gives the protein CASARDSSQETQYF.

This clonotype has at least ten counts. V is TRBV20-1 and J is TRBJ2-7, with D possibly TRBD2 on 6 matching bases. The CDR3 has 12 residues. Germline CDR1 DFQATT, CDR2 SNEGSKA (reference sequence). The V and J ends lost 6 bases and 3 bases respectively, with 12 bases between them. This CDR3 reads CSAQDYIYEQYF. In nucleotides, the CDR3 is TGCAGTGCACAGGACTACATCTACGAGCAGTACTTC.